This T cell receptor (beta chain) is drawn from a study of technical replicates of blood from a handful of donors (dated by TCRdb to 2016 to 2017). Libraries were constructed by the immunoSEQ multiplex PCR assay. The immuneACCESS repertoire file appears here via TCRdb, limited to in-frame rearrangements. These files lack a portion of the clones; in checked studies, under half of the deficit traces to unresolved V genes, and the cause of the others is not known. The sample profile shows tens of thousands of clones; roughly 92% of them were found once. The top ten hold 0.38% of the sample. A distance of 4 bases separates the germline ends of V and J, which lose 0 bases and 4 bases respectively. CDR1 SGDLS and CDR2 YYNGEE were looked up in the germline V gene. From the cysteine through the phenylalanine, the CDR3 covers 12 amino acids. Only the CDR3 region is kept as DNA, spanning 36 bases read in frame from base 1.

A word on this clone: Its antigen remains unidentified. Per-base qualities were not stored, and no clone one base away is much larger.

Material: T cells isolated from PBMCs. The sequence joins TRBV9 to TRBJ1-2; a confident D gene designation cannot be given. The receptor was isolated from a human donor in good health. The nucleotide sequence reads TGTGCCAGCAGCGTAGCAGGCTATGGCTACACCTTC. It specifies CASSVAGYGYTF.